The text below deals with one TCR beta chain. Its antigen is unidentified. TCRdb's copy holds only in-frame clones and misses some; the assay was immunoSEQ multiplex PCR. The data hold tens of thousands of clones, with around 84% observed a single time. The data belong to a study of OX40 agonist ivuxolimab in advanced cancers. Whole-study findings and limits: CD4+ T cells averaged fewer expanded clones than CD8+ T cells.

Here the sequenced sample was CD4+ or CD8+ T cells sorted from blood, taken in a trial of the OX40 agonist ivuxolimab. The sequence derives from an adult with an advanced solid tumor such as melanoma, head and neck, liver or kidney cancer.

DNA of the CDR3: TGCGCCAGCAGCTTGGAAAACCAGGGTTTAGAGACCCAGTACTTC. Translated, it gives CASSLENQGLETQYF. The chain joins TRBV5-1 to TRBJ2-5; a possible D gene is TRBD1 (5 bases). V lost 0 bases, J lost 4 bases, and 13 bases lay in between. The CDR3 runs 15 residues. CDR1 is SGHRS, CDR2 YFSETQ, per germline.